The 23 T cell receptor beta chains presented below share a single source sample, sequenced in a study of T cells expressing NK-cell markers. TCRdb reprocessed the 5' RACE reads, with one entry per CDR3 protein and no DNA. In total, the table holds approximately 460,000 distinct CDR3 sequences. Specimen: blood T cells: a sorted CD56 or NKG2C T cell subset, CD4+ or CD8+ T cells, or bulk PBMC T cells (not recorded which). The receptors were gathered from a woman between 18 and 69 years old in good health.

The chain joins TRBV30 to TRBJ2-5. The CDR3 is 12 residues long. Germline CDR1 is GTSNPN and CDR2 is SVGIG (reference sequence). The CDR3 loop reads CAWRWVGETQYF.

The CDR3: CASSQGRPDTSFYEQYF. This chain uses TRBV4-2 with TRBJ2-7; with no DNA, the TCRdb D assignment of TRBD1 cannot be verified. CDR3 length: 17 amino acids. Germline V gene data show CDR1 as LGHNA and CDR2 as YNFKEQ.

The rearrangement joins TRBV18 to TRBJ1-3; the D gene TCRdb calls, TRBD1, cannot be checked with no DNA. The CDR3 is made up of 16 amino acids. Per the germline V gene, CDR1 is KGHSH and CDR2 is LQKENI. The CDR3 region is CASSSDSLNSGNTIYF.

The chain employs TRBV7-2 and TRBJ1-2; TCRdb picks TRBD1, but there is no DNA to check that call. CDR3 length: 15 residues. Germline CDR1 and CDR2: SGHTA and FQGNSA. The CDR3 loop is CASSLRGLDNYGYTF.

This chain links TRBV25-1 with TRBJ1-1. The length of the CDR3 is 13 residues. Germline CDR1 is MGHDK and CDR2 is SYGVNS. This CDR3 reads CASSEPVNTEAFF.

The V and J genes are TRBV5-1 and TRBJ2-2; TCRdb proposes TRBD1, but this gene call is untestable without DNA. Per germline, CDR1 SGHRS and CDR2 YFSETQ. The CDR3 is made up of 15 amino acids. CDR3 region: CASLDGRSNTGELFF.

The chain combines TRBV10-2 with TRBJ1-1; TCRdb reports TRBD1, a call that lacks DNA to check it against. The germline V gene encodes CDR1 WSHSY and CDR2 SAAADI. The CDR3 is 14 residues long. The CDR3: CASSESQGATEAFF.

CDR3: CASSYSAGEGTEAFF. The chain has TRBV6-2 or TRBV6-3 and TRBJ1-1; TCRdb picks TRBD1, but there is no DNA to check that call. CDR3 length: 15 amino acids. The germline V gene has CDR1 MNHEY and CDR2 SVGEGT.

V and J are TRBV6-1 and TRBJ1-2. The CDR3 is 14 amino acids. Germline loops: CDR1 MNHNS, CDR2 SASEGT. The CDR3 spells CASMARNGVYGYTF.

The gene calls are TRBV11-2 and TRBJ2-2. The CDR3 length is 15 residues. Germline CDR1 and CDR2: SGHAT and FQNNGV. The CDR3 region is CASSLGLVRTGELFF.

The chain is built from TRBV5-1 and TRBJ2-3; without DNA, the TCRdb call of TRBD2 cannot be checked. The CDR3 length is 15 residues. Germline loops: CDR1 SGHRS, CDR2 YFSETQ. The CDR3 sequence is CASSPGLAGGKEPYF.

The CDR3 loop reads CSARGAGYDTGELFF. The J gene is TRBJ2-2, the V gene TRBV20-1; the TCRdb D gene call, TRBD2, has no DNA to confirm it. Germline assignment: CDR1 DFQATT and CDR2 SNEGSKA (reference sequence). There are 15 residues in the CDR3.

The chain employs TRBV6-2 or TRBV6-3 and TRBJ1-1. Germline V CDR1 and CDR2: MNHEY, SVGEGT. The CDR3 covers 11 residues. CDR3 in amino acids: CASISRAEAFF.

This chain joins TRBV7-9 and TRBJ2-7; the D call from TCRdb, TRBD1, cannot be confirmed without DNA. Germline assignment: CDR1 SEHNR and CDR2 FQNEAQ (reference sequence). The length of the CDR3 is 14 residues. CDR3 sequence: CASSLGQGGFEQYF.

CDR3 residues: CASRPTGTQGDTEAFF. The rearrangement uses TRBV25-1 and TRBJ1-1; TCRdb reports TRBD1, a call that lacks DNA to check it against. This CDR3 is built from 16 residues. The V gene's germline CDR1 is MGHDK and CDR2 SYGVNS. The variable domain in full, completed from reference TRBV25-1 and TRBJ1-1, reads EADIYQTPRYLVIGTGKKITLECSQTMGHDKMYWYQQDPGMELHLIHYSYGVNSTEKGDLSSESTVSRIRTEHFPLTLESARPSHTSQYLCASRPTGTQGDTEAFFGQGTRLTVV.

The CDR3 loop is CASSPTAYSNQPQHF. This chain connects TRBV2 to TRBJ1-5; TCRdb gives TRBD1 as the D gene, but with no DNA this cannot be confirmed. The CDR3 runs 15 residues. CDR1 is SNHLY and CDR2 is FYNNEI in the germline V gene.

The J gene is TRBJ1-2, the V gene TRBV6-2 or TRBV6-3. CDR3 size: 12 residues. The germline V gene has CDR1 MNHEY and CDR2 SVGEGT. This CDR3 is CASSAYSGGYTF.

The V gene is TRBV7-8, the J gene TRBJ2-1. The CDR3 loop spans 12 amino acids. Germline-derived CDR1 and CDR2 are SGHVS and FQNEAQ. The chain's CDR3 is CASGIAPNEQFF.

The chain has TRBV6-5 and TRBJ1-3. This CDR3 contains 16 residues. The germline gives CDR1 MNHEY, CDR2 SVGAGI. The CDR3 is CASSYSRQLSGNTIYF.

J is TRBJ2-3 and V is TRBV7-7; TCRdb selects TRBD1, and the lack of DNA leaves this call unchecked. Per germline, CDR1 SSHAT and CDR2 FNYEAQ (reference sequence). The CDR3 length is 13 residues. The CDR3 region is CATSQRAKDTQYF.

The chain uses TRBV5-1 and TRBJ2-3; absent DNA, TCRdb's TRBD1 call cannot be checked. Germline CDR1 and CDR2: SGHRS and YFSETQ. The CDR3 length is 12 residues. CDR3 loop: CASPWSTDTQYF. Looking up the rest from reference TRBV5-1 and TRBJ2-3 gives the full variable domain: KAGVTQTPRYLIKTRGQQVTLSCSPISGHRSVSWYQQTPGQGLQFLFEYFSETQRNKGNFPGRFSGRQFSNSRSEMNVSTLELGDSALYLCASPWSTDTQYFGPGTRLTVL.

This sequence joins TRBV25-1 and TRBJ2-3; TCRdb selects TRBD2, and the lack of DNA leaves this call unchecked. Germline V lookup: CDR1 MGHDK, CDR2 SYGVNS. The CDR3 runs 15 residues. The CDR3 reads CASSEFKGNTDTQYF.

V is TRBV7-9 and J is TRBJ1-1; with no DNA, the TCRdb D assignment of TRBD1 cannot be verified. Germline values: CDR1 SEHNR, CDR2 FQNEAQ (reference sequence). The CDR3 extends over 15 amino acids. CDR3 residues: CASSLIGALGTEAFF.